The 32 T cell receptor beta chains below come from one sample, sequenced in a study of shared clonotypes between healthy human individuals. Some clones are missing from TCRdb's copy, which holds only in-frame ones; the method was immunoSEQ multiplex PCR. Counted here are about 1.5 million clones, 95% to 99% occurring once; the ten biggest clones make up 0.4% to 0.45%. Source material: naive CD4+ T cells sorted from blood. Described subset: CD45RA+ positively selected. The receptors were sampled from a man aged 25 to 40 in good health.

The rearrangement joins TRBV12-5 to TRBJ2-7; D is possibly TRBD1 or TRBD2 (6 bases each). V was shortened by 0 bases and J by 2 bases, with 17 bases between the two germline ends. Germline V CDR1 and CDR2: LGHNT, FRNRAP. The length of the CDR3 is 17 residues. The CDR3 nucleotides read TGTGCTAGTGGTTTGGTATTAGGGGGGAAGAGGCCCTACGAGCAGTACTTC. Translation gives CASGLVLGGKRPYEQYF. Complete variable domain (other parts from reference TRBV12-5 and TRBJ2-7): DARVTQTPRHKVTEMGQEVTMRCQPILGHNTVFWYRQTMMQGLELLAYFRNRAPLDDSGMPKDRFSAEMPDATLATLKIQPSEPRDSAVYFCASGLVLGGKRPYEQYFGPGTRLTVT.

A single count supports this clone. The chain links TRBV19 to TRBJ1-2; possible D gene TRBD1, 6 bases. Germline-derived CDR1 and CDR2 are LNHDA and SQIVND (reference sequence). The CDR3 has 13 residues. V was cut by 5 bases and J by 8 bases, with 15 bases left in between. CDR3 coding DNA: TGTGCCAGTAGTCCCGGGACAAGGCGAGGCTACACCTTC. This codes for CASSPGTRRGYTF.

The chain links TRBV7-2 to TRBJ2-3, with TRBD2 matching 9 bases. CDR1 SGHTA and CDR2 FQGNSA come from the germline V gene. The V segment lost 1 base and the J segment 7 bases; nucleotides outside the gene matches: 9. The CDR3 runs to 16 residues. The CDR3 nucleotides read TGTGCCAGCAGCTTAGAAGGCGGGAGGGCCCAAAATACGCAGTATTTT. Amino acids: CASSLEGGRAQNTQYF.

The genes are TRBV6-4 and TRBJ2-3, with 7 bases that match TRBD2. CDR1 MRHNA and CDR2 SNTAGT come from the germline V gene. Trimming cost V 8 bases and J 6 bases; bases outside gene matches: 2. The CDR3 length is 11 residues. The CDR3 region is CASRRGDTQYF. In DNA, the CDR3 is TGTGCCAGCCGGCGGGGGGATACGCAGTATTTT.

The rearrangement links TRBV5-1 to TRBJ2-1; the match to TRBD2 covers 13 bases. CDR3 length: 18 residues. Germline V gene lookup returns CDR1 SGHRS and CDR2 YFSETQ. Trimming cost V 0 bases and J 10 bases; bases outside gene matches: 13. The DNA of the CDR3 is TGCGCCAGCAGCTTGGCCGAGAGACTAGCGGGAGGTTATTGGGAGCAGTTCTTC. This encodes CASSLAERLAGGYWEQFF. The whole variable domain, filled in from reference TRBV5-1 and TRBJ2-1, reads KAGVTQTPRYLIKTRGQQVTLSCSPISGHRSVSWYQQTPGQGLQFLFEYFSETQRNKGNFPGRFSGRQFSNSRSEMNVSTLELGDSALYLCASSLAERLAGGYWEQFFGPGTRLTVL.

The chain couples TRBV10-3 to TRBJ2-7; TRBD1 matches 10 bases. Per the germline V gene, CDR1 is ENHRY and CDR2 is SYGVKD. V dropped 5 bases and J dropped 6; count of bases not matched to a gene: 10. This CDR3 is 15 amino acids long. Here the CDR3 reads CAISSFGTGEVEQYF. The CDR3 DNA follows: TGTGCCATCAGTTCCTTTGGGACAGGGGAGGTCGAGCAGTACTTC.

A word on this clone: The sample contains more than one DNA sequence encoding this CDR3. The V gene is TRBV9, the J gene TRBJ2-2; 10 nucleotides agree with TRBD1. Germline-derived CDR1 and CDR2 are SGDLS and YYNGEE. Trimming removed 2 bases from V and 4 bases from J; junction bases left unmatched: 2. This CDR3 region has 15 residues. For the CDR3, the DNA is TGTGCCAGCAGCGTCCGGGACAGGGGCACCGGGGAGCTGTTTTTT. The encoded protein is CASSVRDRGTGELFF.

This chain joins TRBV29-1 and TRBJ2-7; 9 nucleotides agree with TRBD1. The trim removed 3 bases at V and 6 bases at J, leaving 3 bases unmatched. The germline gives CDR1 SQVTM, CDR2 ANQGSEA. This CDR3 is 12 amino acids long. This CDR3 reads CSVEGTGPEQYF. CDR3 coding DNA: TGCAGCGTTGAGGGGACAGGGCCCGAGCAGTACTTC.

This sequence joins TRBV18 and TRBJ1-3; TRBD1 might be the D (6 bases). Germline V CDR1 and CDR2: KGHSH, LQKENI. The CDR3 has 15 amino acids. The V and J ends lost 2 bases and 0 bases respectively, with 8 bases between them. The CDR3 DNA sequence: TGTGCCAGCTCACCATCGGACAGCTCTGGAAACACCATATATTTT. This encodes CASSPSDSSGNTIYF.

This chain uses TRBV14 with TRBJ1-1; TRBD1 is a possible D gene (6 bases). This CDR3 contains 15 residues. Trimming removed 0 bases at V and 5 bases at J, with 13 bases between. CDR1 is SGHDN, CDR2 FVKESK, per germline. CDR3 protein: CASSQDGGRGTEAFF. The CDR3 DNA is TGTGCCAGCAGCCAAGATGGGGGGAGGGGGACTGAAGCTTTCTTT.

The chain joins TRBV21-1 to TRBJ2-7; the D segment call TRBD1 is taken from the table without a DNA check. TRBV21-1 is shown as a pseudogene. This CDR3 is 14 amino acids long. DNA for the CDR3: TGTGCCAGCAGCAAATGGGACAGGAGCTACGAGCAGTACTTC. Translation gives CASSKWDRSYEQYF.

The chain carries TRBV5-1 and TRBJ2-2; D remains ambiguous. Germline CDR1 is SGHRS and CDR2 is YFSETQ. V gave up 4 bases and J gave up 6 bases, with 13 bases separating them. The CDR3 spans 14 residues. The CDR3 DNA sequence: TGCGCCAGCAGCCCGCCCCCACAATCCGGGGAGCTGTTTTTT. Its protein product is CASSPPPQSGELFF.

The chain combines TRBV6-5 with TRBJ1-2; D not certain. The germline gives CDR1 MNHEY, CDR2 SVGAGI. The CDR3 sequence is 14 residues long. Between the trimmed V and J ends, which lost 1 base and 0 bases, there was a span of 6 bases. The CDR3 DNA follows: TGTGCCAGCAGTTACTACAGCTCTAACTATGGCTACACCTTC. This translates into CASSYYSSNYGYTF.

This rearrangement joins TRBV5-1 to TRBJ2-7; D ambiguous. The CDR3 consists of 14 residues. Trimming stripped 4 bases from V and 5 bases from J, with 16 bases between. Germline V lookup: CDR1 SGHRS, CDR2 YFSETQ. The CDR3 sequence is CASSREAARHEQYF. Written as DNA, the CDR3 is TGCGCCAGCAGCCGTGAGGCGGCGCGACACGAGCAGTACTTC.

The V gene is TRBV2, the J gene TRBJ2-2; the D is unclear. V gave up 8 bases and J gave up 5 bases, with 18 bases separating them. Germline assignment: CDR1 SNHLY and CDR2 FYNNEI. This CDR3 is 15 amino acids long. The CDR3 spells CASLKRPTGTGELFF. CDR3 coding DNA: TGTGCCAGCCTAAAGAGACCCACCGGTACCGGGGAGCTGTTTTTT.

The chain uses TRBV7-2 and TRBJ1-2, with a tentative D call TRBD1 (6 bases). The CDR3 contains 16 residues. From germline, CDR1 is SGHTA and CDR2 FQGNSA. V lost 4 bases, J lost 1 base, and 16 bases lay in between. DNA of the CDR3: TGTGCCAGCAGCTCTCAACCGGGGGGCGTTAACTATGGCTACACCTTC. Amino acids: CASSSQPGGVNYGYTF.

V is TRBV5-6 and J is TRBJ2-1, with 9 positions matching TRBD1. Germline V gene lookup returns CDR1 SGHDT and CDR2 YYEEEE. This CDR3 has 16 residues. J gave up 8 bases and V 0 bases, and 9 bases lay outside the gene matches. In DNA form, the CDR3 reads TGTGCCAGCAGCTTGGTCGGGGACAGGGATATCGATGAGCAGTTCTTC. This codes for CASSLVGDRDIDEQFF.

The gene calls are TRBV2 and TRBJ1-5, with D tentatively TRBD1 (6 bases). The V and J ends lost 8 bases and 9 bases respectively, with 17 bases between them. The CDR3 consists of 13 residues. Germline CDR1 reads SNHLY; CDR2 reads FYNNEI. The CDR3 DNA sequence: TGTGCCAGCGGGAGACAGGAGGGGGTGCCCCAGCATTTT. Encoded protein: CASGRQEGVPQHF. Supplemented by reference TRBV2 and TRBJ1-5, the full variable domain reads EPEVTQTPSHQVTQMGQEVILRCVPISNHLYFYWYRQILGQKVEFLVSFYNNEISEKSEIFDDQFSVERPDGSNFTLKIRSTKLEDSAMYFCASGRQEGVPQHFGDGTRLSIL.

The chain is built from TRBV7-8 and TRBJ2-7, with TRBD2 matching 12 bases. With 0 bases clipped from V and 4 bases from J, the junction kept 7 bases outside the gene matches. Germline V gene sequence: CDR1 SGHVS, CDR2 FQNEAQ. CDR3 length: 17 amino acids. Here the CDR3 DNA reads TGTGCCAGCAGCTTAGCTAATCATGGACTAGCGGGATACGAGCAGTACTTC. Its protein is CASSLANHGLAGYEQYF.

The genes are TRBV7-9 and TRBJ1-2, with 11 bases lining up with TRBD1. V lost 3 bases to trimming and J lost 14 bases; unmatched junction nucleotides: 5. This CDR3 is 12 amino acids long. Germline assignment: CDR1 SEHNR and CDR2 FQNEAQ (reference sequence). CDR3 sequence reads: CASSLGTGGETF. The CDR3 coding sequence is TGTGCCAGCAGCTTGGGGACAGGGGGAGAGACCTTC. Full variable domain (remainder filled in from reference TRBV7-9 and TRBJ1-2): DTGVSQNPRHKITKRGQNVTFRCDPISEHNRLYWYRQTLGQGPEFLTYFQNEAQLEKSRLLSDRFSAERPKGSFSTLEIQRTEQGDSAMYLCASSLGTGGETFGSGTRLTVV.

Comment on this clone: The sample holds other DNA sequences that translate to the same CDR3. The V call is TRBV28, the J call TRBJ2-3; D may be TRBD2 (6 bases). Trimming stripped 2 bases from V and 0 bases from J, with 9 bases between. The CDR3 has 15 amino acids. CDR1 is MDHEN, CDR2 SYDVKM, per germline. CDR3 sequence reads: CASSLGGSSTDTQYF. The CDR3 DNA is TGTGCCAGCAGTTTAGGGGGGAGTAGCACAGATACGCAGTATTTT.

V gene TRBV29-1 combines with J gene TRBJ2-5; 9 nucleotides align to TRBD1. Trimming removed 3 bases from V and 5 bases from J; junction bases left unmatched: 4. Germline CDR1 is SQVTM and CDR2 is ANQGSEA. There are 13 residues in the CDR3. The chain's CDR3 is CSVEGQGVETQYF. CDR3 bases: TGCAGCGTTGAGGGACAGGGCGTGGAGACCCAGTACTTC.

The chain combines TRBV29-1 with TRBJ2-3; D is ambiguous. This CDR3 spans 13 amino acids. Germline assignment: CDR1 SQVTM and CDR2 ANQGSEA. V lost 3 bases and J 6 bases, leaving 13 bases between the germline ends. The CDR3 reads CSVDSKQRDTQYF. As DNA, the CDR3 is TGCAGCGTTGACTCCAAACAAAGGGATACGCAGTATTTT.

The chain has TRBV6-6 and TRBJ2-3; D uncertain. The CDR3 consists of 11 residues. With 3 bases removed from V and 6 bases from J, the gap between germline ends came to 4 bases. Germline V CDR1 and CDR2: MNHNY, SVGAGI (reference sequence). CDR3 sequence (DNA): TGTGCCAGCAGTTATGCTGATACGCAGTATTTT. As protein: CASSYADTQYF.

DNA for the CDR3: TGTGCCAGCAGTTTGACGGACAGCCGCTACGAGCAGTACTTC. The encoded protein is CASSLTDSRYEQYF. The gene calls are TRBV28 and TRBJ2-7, with TRBD1 as a possible D gene (6 bases). V shed 3 bases and J shed 3 bases, with 12 bases lying between them. Germline assignment: CDR1 MDHEN and CDR2 SYDVKM. There are 14 residues in the CDR3.

CDR3 sequence (DNA): TGCGCCAGCAGCTTGTTAAGAGGGAGGGATTTGGATGGCTACACCTTC. This translates into CASSLLRGRDLDGYTF. This sequence joins TRBV5-1 and TRBJ1-2, with D hard to call. The V and J ends lost 1 base and 6 bases respectively, with 19 bases between them. Per the germline V gene, CDR1 is SGHRS and CDR2 is YFSETQ. The CDR3 is 16 residues long.

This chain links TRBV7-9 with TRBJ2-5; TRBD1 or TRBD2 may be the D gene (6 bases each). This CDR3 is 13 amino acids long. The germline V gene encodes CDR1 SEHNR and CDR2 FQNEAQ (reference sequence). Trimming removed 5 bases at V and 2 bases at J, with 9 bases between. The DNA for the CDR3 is TGTGCCAGCAGCAGGGGGGAGCAAGAGACCCAGTACTTC. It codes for CASSRGEQETQYF.

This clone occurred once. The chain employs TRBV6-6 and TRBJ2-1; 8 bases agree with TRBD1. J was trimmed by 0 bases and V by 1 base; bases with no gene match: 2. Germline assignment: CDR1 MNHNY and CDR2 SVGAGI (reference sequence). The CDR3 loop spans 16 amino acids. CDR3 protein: CASSYYRGVSYNEQFF. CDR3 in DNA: TGTGCCAGCAGTTACTACAGGGGGGTCTCCTACAATGAGCAGTTCTTC.

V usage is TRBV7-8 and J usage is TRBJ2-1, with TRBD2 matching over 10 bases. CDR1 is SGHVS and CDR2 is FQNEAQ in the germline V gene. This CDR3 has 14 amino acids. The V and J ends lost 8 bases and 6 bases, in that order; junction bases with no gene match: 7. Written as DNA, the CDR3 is TGTGCCAGCGCCCCTAGGACTAGCGGCAATGAGCAGTTCTTC. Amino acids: CASAPRTSGNEQFF.

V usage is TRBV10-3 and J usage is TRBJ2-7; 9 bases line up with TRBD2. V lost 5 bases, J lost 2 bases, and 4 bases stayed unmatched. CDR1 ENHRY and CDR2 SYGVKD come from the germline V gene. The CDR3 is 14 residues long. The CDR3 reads CAISSSGTAYEQYF. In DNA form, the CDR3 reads TGTGCCATCAGTTCTAGCGGGACCGCCTACGAGCAGTACTTC.

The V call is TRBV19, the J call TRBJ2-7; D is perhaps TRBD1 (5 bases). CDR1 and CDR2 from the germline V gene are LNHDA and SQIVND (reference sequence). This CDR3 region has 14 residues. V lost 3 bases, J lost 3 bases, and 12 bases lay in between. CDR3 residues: CASSMIDRHYEQYF. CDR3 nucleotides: TGTGCCAGTAGTATGATTGACAGACACTACGAGCAGTACTTC.

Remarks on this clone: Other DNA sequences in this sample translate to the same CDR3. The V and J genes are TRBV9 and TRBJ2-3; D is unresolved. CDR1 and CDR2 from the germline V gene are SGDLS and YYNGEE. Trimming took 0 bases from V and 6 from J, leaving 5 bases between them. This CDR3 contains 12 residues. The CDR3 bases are TGTGCCAGCAGCGTAGTTGGTGATACGCAGTATTTT. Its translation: CASSVVGDTQYF.